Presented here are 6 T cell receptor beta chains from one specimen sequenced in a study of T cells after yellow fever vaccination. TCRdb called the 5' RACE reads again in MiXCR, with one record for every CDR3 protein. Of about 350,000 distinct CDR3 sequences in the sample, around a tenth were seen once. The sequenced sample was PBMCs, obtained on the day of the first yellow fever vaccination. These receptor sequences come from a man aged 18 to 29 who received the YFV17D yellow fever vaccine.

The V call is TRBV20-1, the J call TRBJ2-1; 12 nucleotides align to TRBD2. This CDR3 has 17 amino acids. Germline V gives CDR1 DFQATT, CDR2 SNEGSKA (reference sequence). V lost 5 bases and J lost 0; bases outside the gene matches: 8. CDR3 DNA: TGCAGTGCTGCCCAATCTAGCGGGGGGGCCTCCTACAATGAGCAGTTCTTC. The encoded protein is CSAAQSSGGASYNEQFF.

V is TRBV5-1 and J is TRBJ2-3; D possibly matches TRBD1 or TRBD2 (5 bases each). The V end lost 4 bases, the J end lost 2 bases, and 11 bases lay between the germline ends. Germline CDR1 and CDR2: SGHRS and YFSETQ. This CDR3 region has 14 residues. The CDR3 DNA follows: TGCGCCAGCAGCGCGTGGGACCACACAGATACGCAGTATTTT. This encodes CASSAWDHTDTQYF. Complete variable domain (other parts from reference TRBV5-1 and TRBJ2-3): KAGVTQTPRYLIKTRGQQVTLSCSPISGHRSVSWYQQTPGQGLQFLFEYFSETQRNKGNFPGRFSGRQFSNSRSEMNVSTLELGDSALYLCASSAWDHTDTQYFGPGTRLTVL.

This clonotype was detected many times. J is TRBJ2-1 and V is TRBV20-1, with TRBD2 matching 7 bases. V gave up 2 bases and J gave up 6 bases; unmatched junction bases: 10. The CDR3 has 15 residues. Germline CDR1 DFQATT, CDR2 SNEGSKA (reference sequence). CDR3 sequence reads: CSARRRASGFNEQFF. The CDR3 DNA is TGCAGTGCTAGAAGGCGGGCTAGCGGTTTCAATGAGCAGTTCTTC.

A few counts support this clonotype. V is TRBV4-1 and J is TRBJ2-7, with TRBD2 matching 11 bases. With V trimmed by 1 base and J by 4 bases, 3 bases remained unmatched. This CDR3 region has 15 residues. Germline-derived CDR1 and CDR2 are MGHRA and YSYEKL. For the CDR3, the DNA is TGCGCCAGCAGCCAAGGACTAGCGGGGTTATACGAGCAGTACTTC. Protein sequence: CASSQGLAGLYEQYF.

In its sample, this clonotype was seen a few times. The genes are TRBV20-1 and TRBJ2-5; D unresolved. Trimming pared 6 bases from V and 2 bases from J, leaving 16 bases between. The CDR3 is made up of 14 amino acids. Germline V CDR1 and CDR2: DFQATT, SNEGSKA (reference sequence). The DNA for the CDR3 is TGCAGTGCCCGGACCCCCTATTCGCAAGAGACCCAGTACTTC. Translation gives CSARTPYSQETQYF.

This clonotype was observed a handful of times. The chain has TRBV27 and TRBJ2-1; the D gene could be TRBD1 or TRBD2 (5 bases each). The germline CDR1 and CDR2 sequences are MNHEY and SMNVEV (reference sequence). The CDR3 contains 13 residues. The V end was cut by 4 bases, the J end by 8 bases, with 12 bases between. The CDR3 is CASSWGTVDEQFF. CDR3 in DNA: TGTGCCAGCAGTTGGGGGACGGTCGATGAGCAGTTCTTC.